These T cell receptor beta chains were read from a single sample in a study of type 1 regulatory T cells. These receptors' targets are unknown. TCRdb analysed the reads with MiXCR anew, one entry per CDR3 protein. This sample has 60,000 to 70,000 distinct CDR3 sequences, with around 63% found just once. Sequencing was done on a sample of cultured T cells, either the whole culture or a sorted T cell fraction (not recorded which). These receptors all come from a human donor in good health. Each CDR3 is given with its conserved first and last residue. The D gene is left open where the match is weak. Clone sizes are given selectively: once, few, many, or a class where the clone is expanded.

V gene,clone size,D gene,J gene,CDR3 DNA,CDR3 protein
TRBV12-3/TRBV12-4,-,-,TRBJ2-5,TGTGCCAGCAGTCCAGGGGACGAGACCCAGTACTTC,CASSPGDETQYF
TRBV2,-,-,TRBJ1-5,TGTGCCAGCGTCAGGGATAGCAATCAGCCCCAGCATTTT,CASVRDSNQPQHF
TRBV20-1,few,-,TRBJ2-6,TGCAGTGCTTATCACTCTGGGGCCAACGTCCTGACTTTC,CSAYHSGANVLTF
TRBV19,-,TRBD1,TRBJ1-1,TGTGCCAGTAGCACTCGGGCACCAGGGGGAAACACTGAAGCTTTCTTT,CASSTRAPGGNTEAFF
TRBV7-7,-,-,TRBJ2-2,TGTGCCAGCAGCCAAGACGGGGGGCTTGGATCGAAGCTGTTTTTT,CASSQDGGLGSKLFF
TRBV20-1,-,-,TRBJ2-3,TGCAGTGCGACTGGGGCGAGTGGGGTCACAGATACGCAGTATTTT,CSATGASGVTDTQYF
TRBV5-5,-,-,TRBJ1-4,TGTGCCAGCAGCTTGGGAACTAATGAAAAACTGTTTTTT,CASSLGTNEKLFF
TRBV5-1,-,-,TRBJ2-7,TGCGCCAGCAGCCCCCGGAGGGGTTCCTACGAGCAGTACTTC,CASSPRRGSYEQYF
TRBV18,-,-,TRBJ2-3,TGTGCCAGCTCACCTACCGGGATCCTCACAGATACGCAGTATTTT,CASSPTGILTDTQYF
TRBV28,-,TRBD1,TRBJ2-5,TGTGCCAGCAGTACAAGACAGGGGAGACTAGAGACCCAGTACTTC,CASSTRQGRLETQYF
TRBV18,few,-,TRBJ2-7,TGTGCCAGCTCAGCGACCGGCGTCAACTCCTACGAGCAGTACTTC,CASSATGVNSYEQYF
TRBV27,-,-,TRBJ1-1,TGTGCCAGCACCCAACGGGGGGGGGTTGAAGCTTTCTTT,CASTQRGGVEAFF
TRBV7-8,-,-,TRBJ2-2,TGTGCCAGCAGCTTAACCGGGACACCGAACACCGGGGAGCTGTTTTTT,CASSLTGTPNTGELFF
TRBV6-2/TRBV6-3,-,-,TRBJ2-5,TGTGCCAGCAGTGACGCCTCTAGCAGGGAGACCCAGTACTTC,CASSDASSRETQYF
TRBV7-2,few,-,TRBJ1-5,TGTGCCAGCAGCTTAGTAGGAAGGGGAAATCAGCCCCAGCATTTT,CASSLVGRGNQPQHF
TRBV12-3/TRBV12-4,once,TRBD1,TRBJ2-1,TGTGCCAGCAACAACAGAAGGGGGCTAGCTAGCTACAATGAGCAGTTCTTC,CASNNRRGLASYNEQFF
TRBV5-6,-,-,TRBJ1-1,TGTGCCAGCAGCCTGGACAGTGAAGCTTTCTTT,CASSLDSEAFF
TRBV7-2,-,TRBD1,TRBJ2-4,TGTGCCAGCAGCCGGCAGGGGGTAGTAAACATTCAGTACTTC,CASSRQGVVNIQYF
TRBV4-2,-,-,TRBJ2-1,TGTGCCAGCAGCCAAGCCACCTCTACGGGGGCAGGGGCCAACAATGAGCAGTTCTTC,CASSQATSTGAGANNEQFF
TRBV15,once,-,TRBJ2-1,TGTGCCACCAGCAGACGGACTGACAATGAGCAGTTCTTC,CATSRRTDNEQFF
TRBV5-1,-,-,TRBJ2-3,TGCGCCAGCAGCTTGTTTTCTAGTGATACGCAGTATTTT,CASSLFSSDTQYF
TRBV2,-,-,TRBJ2-3,TGTGCCAGCGGACGGGACACAGATACGCAGTATTTT,CASGRDTDTQYF
TRBV20-1,few,TRBD2,TRBJ2-3,TGCAGTGCTGATGGAAGGGGACTAGCGGGGGCCACAGATACGCAGTATTTT,CSADGRGLAGATDTQYF
TRBV12-5,-,-,TRBJ1-6,TGTGCTAGTGGTTCTACAGGGAGCTCCTATAATTCACCCCTCCACTTT,CASGSTGSSYNSPLHF
TRBV4-3,few,TRBD2,TRBJ2-4,TGCGCCAGCAGCCAAGAGGGGCTAGCGGGAGGGGCCCAGTACTTC,CASSQEGLAGGAQYF
TRBV2,-,-,TRBJ2-7,TGTGCCAGCAGTGAAGGCTTCTACGAGCAGTACTTC,CASSEGFYEQYF
TRBV5-1,-,-,TRBJ1-4,TGCGCCAGCAGCTTGGTATCAGGGGAACTGTTTTTT,CASSLVSGELFF
TRBV7-9,-,TRBD1,TRBJ2-7,TGTGCCAGCAGCTCAATAAAGGGACAGGGCAGAGGCTACGAGCAGTACTTC,CASSSIKGQGRGYEQYF
TRBV10-3,-,-,TRBJ2-5,TGTGCCATCAGTGCTATCAATGGGGGCCGCGAGACCCAGTACTTC,CAISAINGGRETQYF
TRBV12-3/TRBV12-4,few,TRBD2,TRBJ2-1,TGTGCCAGCAGACAGGGACTAGCGGCAAACAATGAGCAGTTCTTC,CASRQGLAANNEQFF
TRBV6-5,-,TRBD2,TRBJ2-2,TGTGCCAGCAGTTACTCTCGGCTAGCGGGAGCACCCGGGGAGCTGTTTTTT,CASSYSRLAGAPGELFF
TRBV27,-,-,TRBJ1-2,TGTGCCAGCAGTAGCCGGGACTTCTATGGCTACACCTTC,CASSSRDFYGYTF
TRBV12-3/TRBV12-4,-,-,TRBJ2-7,TGTGCCAGCAGTATGGAACAGCCGGGGAGAGGTGACTACGAGCAGTACTTC,CASSMEQPGRGDYEQYF
TRBV28,-,-,TRBJ1-6,TGTGCCAGCAGTTTGGTGGGATCGGGTAATTCACCCCTCCACTTT,CASSLVGSGNSPLHF
TRBV27,-,-,TRBJ1-1,TGTGCCAGCAGGGTCACGGCAGGCAGAGCTTTCTTT,CASRVTAGRAFF
TRBV6-5,-,-,TRBJ1-2,TGTGCCAGCAGCCTACGCCCGTTAGACGGGGCCTACACCTTC,CASSLRPLDGAYTF
TRBV20-1,many,-,TRBJ2-5,TGCAGTGCTGGAAATCTTGGGTCCTACCAAGAGACCCAGTACTTC,CSAGNLGSYQETQYF
TRBV20-1,-,TRBD2,TRBJ2-7,TGCAGTGGGGGGACTAGCGGGACGGGCGAGCAGTACTTC,CSGGTSGTGEQYF
TRBV24-1,few,-,TRBJ2-7,TGTGCCACCAGCGAAGGGGGGATCGGTTACGAGCAGTACTTC,CATSEGGIGYEQYF